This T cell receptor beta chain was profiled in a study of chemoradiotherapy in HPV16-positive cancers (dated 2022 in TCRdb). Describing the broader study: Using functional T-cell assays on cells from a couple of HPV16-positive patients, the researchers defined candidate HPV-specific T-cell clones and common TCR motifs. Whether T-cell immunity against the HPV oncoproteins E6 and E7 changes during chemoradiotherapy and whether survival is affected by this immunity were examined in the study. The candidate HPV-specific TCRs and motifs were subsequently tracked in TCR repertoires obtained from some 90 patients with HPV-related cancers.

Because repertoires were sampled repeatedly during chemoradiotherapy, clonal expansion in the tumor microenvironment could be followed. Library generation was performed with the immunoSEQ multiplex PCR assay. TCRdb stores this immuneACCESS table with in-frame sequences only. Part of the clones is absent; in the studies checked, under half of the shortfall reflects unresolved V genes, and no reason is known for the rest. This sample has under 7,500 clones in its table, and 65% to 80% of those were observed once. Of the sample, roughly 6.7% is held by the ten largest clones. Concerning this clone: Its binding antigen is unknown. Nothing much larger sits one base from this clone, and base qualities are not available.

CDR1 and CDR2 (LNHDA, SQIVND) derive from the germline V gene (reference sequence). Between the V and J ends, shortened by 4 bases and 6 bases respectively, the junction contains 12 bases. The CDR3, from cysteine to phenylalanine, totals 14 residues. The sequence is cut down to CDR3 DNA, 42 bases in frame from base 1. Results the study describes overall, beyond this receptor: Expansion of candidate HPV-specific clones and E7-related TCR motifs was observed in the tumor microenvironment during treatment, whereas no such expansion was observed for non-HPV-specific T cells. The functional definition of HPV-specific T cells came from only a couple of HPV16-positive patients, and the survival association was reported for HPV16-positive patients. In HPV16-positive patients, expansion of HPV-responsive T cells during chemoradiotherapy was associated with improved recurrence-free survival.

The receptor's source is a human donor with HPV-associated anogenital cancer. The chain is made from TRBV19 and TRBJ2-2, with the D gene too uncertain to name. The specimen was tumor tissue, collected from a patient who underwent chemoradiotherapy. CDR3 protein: CASSRLLSPGELFF. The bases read TGTGCCAGTAGTAGGCTATTATCTCCCGGGGAGCTGTTTTTT.